This T cell receptor (beta chain) was identified during a study of T-cell memory formation after mild COVID-19. Worth noting for this clonotype: Its specificity is not known.

The germline CDR1 and CDR2 sequences are KGHSH and LQKENI. V shed 4 bases, J shed 0 bases, and the junction held 7 bases outside the gene matches. This CDR3 is built from 16 residues. Whole-study findings and limits: The study found contracting CD4+ clones mainly in CM and EM and contracting CD8+ clones in EMRA. Pre-infection memory contained some responding clones, which suggested that cross-reactive memory had joined.

TCRdb processed the 5' RACE reads anew with MiXCR; each CDR3 protein has one entry. In the table there are about 470,000 distinct CDR3 sequences, roughly 25% of which are singletons. J is TRBJ2-3 and V is TRBV18, with 7 bases that match TRBD1. Sequenced input: PBMCs or a T cell subset sorted from them (not recorded which). This receptor was identified in an adult woman who had mild COVID-19 (a few samples of this study predate the infection). Cell type and time point are not known. CDR3 DNA sequence: TGTGCCAGCTCACACGGGACAGCCATTAGCACAGATACGCAGTATTTT. Its protein is CASSHGTAISTDTQYF.